The 14 T cell receptor beta chains listed next were all sequenced from one sample in a study of blood T cell repertoires in COVID-19. Clones were read by immunoSEQ multiplex PCR, and TCRdb kept only the in-frame ones, dropping some. Among approximately 210,000 clones, 65% to 85% were seen once, and the ten largest hold more than 3%. Material for sequencing was PBMCs or T cells enriched from blood (not recorded which). These TCRs come from a woman aged 55-69 years who had recovered from COVID-19.

The V call is TRBV6-5, the J call TRBJ1-4; D call uncertain. Trimming took off 2 bases at V and 2 bases at J, with 12 bases between the two ends. Germline CDR1 is MNHEY and CDR2 is SVGAGI. This CDR3 has 16 amino acids. CDR3 amino acids: CASSYTLGVTNEKLFF. CDR3 coding DNA: TGTGCCAGCAGTTACACCCTCGGAGTGACTAATGAAAAACTGTTTTTT.

The V call is TRBV3-1 (or the pseudogene TRBV3-2), the J call TRBJ2-1; 10 bases map to TRBD2. Looked up from germline, CDR1 is LGHDT and CDR2 is YNNKEL (reference sequence). This CDR3 is 16 amino acids long. V dropped 2 bases and J dropped 2; count of bases not matched to a gene: 3. The CDR3 bases are TGTGCCAGCAGCCAAAAGAGCGGGGGGGCCTACAATGAGCAGTTCTTC. Residues: CASSQKSGGAYNEQFF.

This rearrangement joins TRBV5-1 to TRBJ1-2, with 7 bases matching TRBD1. The V gene's germline CDR1 is SGHRS and CDR2 YFSETQ. The CDR3 consists of 14 residues. The junction had 7 bases not matched to a gene; V was cut back by 4 bases and J by 4 bases. The CDR3 here is CASSGGQSPYGYTF. DNA for the CDR3: TGCGCCAGCAGCGGGGGACAGTCCCCCTATGGCTACACCTTC.

The CDR3: CASSFLDRSYTF. CDR3 coding DNA: TGTGCCAGCAGTTTCCTAGACAGAAGCTACACCTTC. The chain uses TRBV28 and TRBJ1-2; the D gene is possibly TRBD1 (5 bases). The V end lost 3 bases, the J end lost 9 bases, and 11 bases lay between the germline ends. Germline CDR1 reads MDHEN; CDR2 reads SYDVKM. This CDR3 has 12 residues.

The V gene is TRBV6-4, the J gene TRBJ2-2; TRBD2 matches 14 bases. Germline CDR1 reads MRHNA; CDR2 reads SNTAGT. This CDR3 has 16 residues. The trim removed 7 bases at V and 4 bases at J, leaving 5 bases unmatched. The DNA for the CDR3 is TGTGCCAGCACTGGGACTAGCGGGGGCGGCACCGGGGAGCTGTTTTTT. It is translated as CASTGTSGGGTGELFF.

The V and J genes are TRBV6-5 and TRBJ1-2, with 9 nucleotides matching TRBD1. The trim removed 4 bases at V and 7 bases at J, leaving 7 bases unmatched. The CDR3 has 14 amino acids. CDR1 and CDR2 from the germline V gene are MNHEY and SVGAGI. CDR3 residues: CASSLGQGRSGYTF. The DNA of the CDR3 is TGTGCCAGCAGTTTGGGACAGGGAAGGAGTGGCTACACCTTC.

The chain couples TRBV10-3 to TRBJ1-1, with D possibly TRBD1 on 5 matching bases. The CDR3 runs to 14 residues. Trimming pared 3 bases from V and 6 bases from J, leaving 14 bases between. The germline V gene has CDR1 ENHRY and CDR2 SYGVKD. This CDR3 reads CAISDSGPKAEAFF. The CDR3 region has the DNA TGTGCCATCAGTGACTCAGGGCCCAAGGCTGAAGCTTTCTTT.

The genes are TRBV7-9 and TRBJ2-7; weak D call: TRBD2 (5 bases). Germline CDR1 and CDR2: SEHNR and FQNEAQ (reference sequence). The length of the CDR3 is 14 residues. Between the trimmed V and J ends, which lost 0 bases and 0 bases, there was a span of 6 bases. Written as DNA, the CDR3 is TGTGCCAGCAGCTTAGCAGGGAGCTCCTACGAGCAGTACTTC. Encoded protein: CASSLAGSSYEQYF.

DNA for the CDR3: TGTGCCAGCAGCCAGAACACAGGGACGAACACCATATATTTT. It specifies CASSQNTGTNTIYF. The V and J genes are TRBV6-2 or TRBV6-3 and TRBJ1-3; weak D call: TRBD1 (6 bases). The CDR3 length is 14 residues. The V and J ends lost 6 bases and 7 bases respectively, with 16 bases between them. Per germline, CDR1 MNHEY and CDR2 SVGEGT.

The chain carries TRBV4-1 and TRBJ2-2, with D tentatively TRBD1 (5 bases). Looked up from germline, CDR1 is MGHRA and CDR2 is YSYEKL. This CDR3 region has 16 residues. Written as DNA, the CDR3 is TGCCCCACCCCCCGACCTGGGGCGGCGAGAACCGGGGAGCTGTTTTTT. It is translated as CPTPRPGAARTGELFF.

DNA for the CDR3: TGTGCCAGCAGCCCGGAGGGGGCGAGCACAGATACGCAGTATTTT. This translates into CASSPEGASTDTQYF. This rearrangement joins TRBV7-2 to TRBJ2-3, with a tentative D call TRBD1 (7 bases). Germline V gene data show CDR1 as SGHTA and CDR2 as FQGNSA. The V end was cut by 5 bases, the J end by 0 bases, with 12 bases between. This CDR3 region has 15 residues.

This rearrangement joins TRBV18 to TRBJ2-5, with a possible D match to TRBD2 (5 bases). This CDR3 spans 14 amino acids. With 5 bases removed from V and 2 bases from J, the gap between germline ends came to 12 bases. Germline V gene data show CDR1 as KGHSH and CDR2 as LQKENI. CDR3 protein: CASSSRWRQETQYF. The CDR3 DNA follows: TGTGCCAGCTCAAGCCGCTGGAGGCAAGAGACCCAGTACTTC.

The V and J genes are TRBV5-5 and TRBJ1-2; TRBD1 might be the D (5 bases). V was shortened by 4 bases and J by 4 bases, with 14 bases between the two germline ends. Germline V CDR1 and CDR2: SGHKS, YYEKEE (reference sequence). The CDR3 runs 14 residues. The CDR3: CASSGVDSGYGYTF. CDR3 nucleotide sequence: TGTGCCAGCAGCGGGGTCGACAGTGGCTATGGCTACACCTTC.

V is TRBV19 and J is TRBJ1-5, with D uncertain. Germline-derived CDR1 and CDR2 are LNHDA and SQIVND (reference sequence). The CDR3 spans 17 residues. The germline V and J ends were trimmed by 3 bases and 5 bases, with 20 bases remaining between them. DNA for the CDR3: TGTGCCAGTAGTATCGGTATGGAGCGGCAGGTGCATCAGCCCCAGCATTTT. Translated, it gives CASSIGMERQVHQPQHF. Full variable domain (outside the CDR3, taken from reference TRBV19 and TRBJ1-5): DGGITQSPKYLFRKEGQNVTLSCEQNLNHDAMYWYRQDPGQGLRLIYYSQIVNDFQKGDIAEGYSVSREKKESFPLTVTSAQKNPTAFYLCASSIGMERQVHQPQHFGDGTRLSIL.